This is a list of T cell receptor beta chains from one sample in a study of PD-L1 blockade in urothelial cancer. Assay: immunoSEQ multiplex PCR; the TCRdb copy retains only in-frame clones and omits some. The sample comprises some 100,000 clones, about nine tenths of which are singletons, and about 0.92% rests with the top ten. The material was PBMCs, obtained around atezolizumab (anti-PD-L1) treatment. These receptors came from an elderly woman with urothelial cancer. Both conserved end residues are part of each CDR3. The order of the fields is CDR3 DNA, CDR3 protein, D gene, clone size, J gene, V gene. A D gene is named only where the DNA matches it firmly. Expanded clones get a size class; other rows say once, few or many, or leave the size out.

cdr3_nt: TGTGCCAGCAGGCCAATTCCGCAGGCGGGAAGCTCCTACAATGAGCAGTTCTTC
cdr3_aa: CASRPIPQAGSSYNEQFF
d_call: NA
clone_size: NA
j_call: TRBJ2-1
v_call: TRBV4-2

cdr3_nt: TGTGCCTGGAGTGTTTTTGACAGAACCTACGAGCAGTACTTC
cdr3_aa: CAWSVFDRTYEQYF
d_call: NA
clone_size: NA
j_call: TRBJ2-7
v_call: TRBV30

cdr3_nt: TGTGCCAGCAGTGAGGGACAGGGGGGGAAAGCTTTCTTT
cdr3_aa: CASSEGQGGKAFF
d_call: TRBD1
clone_size: NA
j_call: TRBJ1-1
v_call: TRBV6-1

cdr3_nt: TGTGCCATAATAGACAGCTCTGGAAACACCATATATTTT
cdr3_aa: CAIIDSSGNTIYF
d_call: NA
clone_size: NA
j_call: TRBJ1-3
v_call: TRBV28

cdr3_nt: TGTGCCACCAGCAGAGAGGGAGGGCAGAACACTGAAGCTTTCTTT
cdr3_aa: CATSREGGQNTEAFF
d_call: NA
clone_size: NA
j_call: TRBJ1-1
v_call: TRBV15

cdr3_nt: TGTGCCAGTAGTGGGGCGGGAGGCATCTACGAGCAGTACTTC
cdr3_aa: CASSGAGGIYEQYF
d_call: TRBD2
clone_size: NA
j_call: TRBJ2-7
v_call: TRBV19

cdr3_nt: TGTGCCAGCTCACTGGGACAGGTCTATGGCTACACCTTC
cdr3_aa: CASSLGQVYGYTF
d_call: TRBD1
clone_size: NA
j_call: TRBJ1-2
v_call: TRBV18

cdr3_nt: TGTGCCTGGAGTGTAACGGGAGCGGGGGAGCAGTACTTC
cdr3_aa: CAWSVTGAGEQYF
d_call: TRBD2
clone_size: NA
j_call: TRBJ2-7
v_call: TRBV30

cdr3_nt: TGCGCCAGCAGCCAGCCCCCCTTGGAGGAGCAGTTCTTC
cdr3_aa: CASSQPPLEEQFF
d_call: NA
clone_size: NA
j_call: TRBJ2-1
v_call: TRBV5-1

cdr3_nt: TGTGCCAGCAGCTTACCCCCAGGGGGGACCGGGGAGCTGTTTTTT
cdr3_aa: CASSLPPGGTGELFF
d_call: NA
clone_size: NA
j_call: TRBJ2-2
v_call: TRBV11-3

cdr3_nt: TGTGCCAGCAGCTTGGCCGGCGACAGGCGTACTAACTATGGCTACACCTTC
cdr3_aa: CASSLAGDRRTNYGYTF
d_call: NA
clone_size: NA
j_call: TRBJ1-2
v_call: TRBV5-6

cdr3_nt: TGTGCCAGCAGTCCGGGACAGGGATATGGCTACACCTTC
cdr3_aa: CASSPGQGYGYTF
d_call: TRBD1
clone_size: NA
j_call: TRBJ1-2
v_call: TRBV11-2

cdr3_nt: TGTGCCAGTAGTATCGTAGCGGGTGGGGATACGCAGTATTTT
cdr3_aa: CASSIVAGGDTQYF
d_call: TRBD2
clone_size: NA
j_call: TRBJ2-3
v_call: TRBV19

cdr3_nt: TGTGCCAGCAGGGGACAGGGGGCAGCGGATGGCTACACCTTC
cdr3_aa: CASRGQGAADGYTF
d_call: TRBD1
clone_size: NA
j_call: TRBJ1-2
v_call: TRBV6-5

cdr3_nt: TGTGCCAGCAGCGCGACAGAAGGAAACACCATATATTTT
cdr3_aa: CASSATEGNTIYF
d_call: NA
clone_size: NA
j_call: TRBJ1-3
v_call: TRBV6-1

cdr3_nt: TGTGCCAGCAGTCTATATTCCGGGACAGGGTTGAATGGCTACACCTTC
cdr3_aa: CASSLYSGTGLNGYTF
d_call: TRBD1
clone_size: NA
j_call: TRBJ1-2
v_call: TRBV27

cdr3_nt: TGTGCCATCAGTGAGGATCAGGGGGAAGCTTTCTTT
cdr3_aa: CAISEDQGEAFF
d_call: NA
clone_size: NA
j_call: TRBJ1-1
v_call: TRBV10-3

cdr3_nt: TGCGCCAGCAGCTTGGCCGGTATTGCCCCACAGTCTAACTATGGCTACACCTTC
cdr3_aa: CASSLAGIAPQSNYGYTF
d_call: NA
clone_size: NA
j_call: TRBJ1-2
v_call: TRBV5-1

cdr3_nt: TGCGCCAGCAGCCTACGACAGGTCTATAGCAATCAGCCCCAGCATTTT
cdr3_aa: CASSLRQVYSNQPQHF
d_call: NA
clone_size: once
j_call: TRBJ1-5
v_call: TRBV5-1

cdr3_nt: TGCAGCGCAAATTTGGACAGGGCCACAGATACGCAGTATTTT
cdr3_aa: CSANLDRATDTQYF
d_call: TRBD1
clone_size: NA
j_call: TRBJ2-3
v_call: TRBV29-1

cdr3_nt: TGTGCCAGCAGCCCAGGGACAGGGACGATTTCCGGGGAGCTGTTTTTT
cdr3_aa: CASSPGTGTISGELFF
d_call: TRBD1
clone_size: NA
j_call: TRBJ2-2
v_call: TRBV11-3

cdr3_nt: TGTGCCAGCAGCTTAGGGAGCTCTGGAAACACCATATATTTT
cdr3_aa: CASSLGSSGNTIYF
d_call: NA
clone_size: NA
j_call: TRBJ1-3
v_call: TRBV7-8

cdr3_nt: TGTGCCAGCAGTCCCCGGCGTATCGGGAGTGGTGAGCAGTTCTTC
cdr3_aa: CASSPRRIGSGEQFF
d_call: NA
clone_size: NA
j_call: TRBJ2-1
v_call: TRBV27

cdr3_nt: TGTGCCAGCAGCCCACGCCCCGGAGCTAACTATGGCTACACCTTC
cdr3_aa: CASSPRPGANYGYTF
d_call: NA
clone_size: NA
j_call: TRBJ1-2
v_call: TRBV9

cdr3_nt: TGTGCCAGCAGCCCCGGAGGGTTATCCGATGAAGCTTTCTTT
cdr3_aa: CASSPGGLSDEAFF
d_call: NA
clone_size: NA
j_call: TRBJ1-1
v_call: TRBV11-3

cdr3_nt: TGTGCCAGCAGTTCCTGGACAGGGGGCTTTGATCAGCCCCAGCATTTT
cdr3_aa: CASSSWTGGFDQPQHF
d_call: TRBD1
clone_size: few
j_call: TRBJ1-5
v_call: TRBV27

cdr3_nt: TGTGCCAGCAGTGAACATTTATTCGGAGATACGCAGTATTTT
cdr3_aa: CASSEHLFGDTQYF
d_call: NA
clone_size: NA
j_call: TRBJ2-3
v_call: TRBV6-1

cdr3_nt: TGTGCCAGCAGTTCTCCCTCGGGTCAACCTAGCAATCAGCCCCAGCATTTT
cdr3_aa: CASSSPSGQPSNQPQHF
d_call: NA
clone_size: NA
j_call: TRBJ1-5
v_call: TRBV28